One TCR beta chain is described in this entry. Its antigen remains unidentified. The data belong to a study of cytomegalovirus exposure and HLA in healthy donors. Broader study findings: In a later analysis, the majority of CMV-associated beta chains seemingly showed HLA restriction. With later analysis, a missense DCLRE1C variant became linked to TCR beta V- and J-gene trimming. There were three CMV-associated chains whose specificity for CMV antigens was confirmed in vitro.

The PCR was carried out with 60 Vbeta primers and 13 Jbeta primers. Clones were sequenced by immunoSEQ multiplex PCR, and TCRdb holds only the in-frame ones, with some missing. Of about 70,000 clones in the sample, roughly 85% were seen once. The source is a woman aged 25-40 years in good health and CMV-seronegative. Source material: PBMCs.

The CDR3 here is CASTASETDTQYF. The CDR3 DNA follows: TGTGCCAGCACGGCTAGCGAAACAGATACGCAGTATTTT. The chain carries TRBV6-1 and TRBJ2-3, with a tentative D call TRBD2 (6 bases). Trimming took 7 bases from V and 3 from J, leaving 11 bases between them. The CDR3 has 13 residues. CDR1 MNHNS and CDR2 SASEGT come from the germline V gene.